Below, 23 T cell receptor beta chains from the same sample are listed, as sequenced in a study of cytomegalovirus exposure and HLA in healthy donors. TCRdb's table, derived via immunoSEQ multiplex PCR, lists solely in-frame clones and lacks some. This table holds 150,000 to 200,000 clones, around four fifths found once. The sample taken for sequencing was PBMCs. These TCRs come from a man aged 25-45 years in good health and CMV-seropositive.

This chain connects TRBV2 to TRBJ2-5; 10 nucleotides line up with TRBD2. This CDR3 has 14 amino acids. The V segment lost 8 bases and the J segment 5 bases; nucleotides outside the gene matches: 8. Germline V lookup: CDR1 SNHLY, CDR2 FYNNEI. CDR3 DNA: TGTGCCAGCGCTTTAGCGGGGGGTGAGGAGACCCAGTACTTC. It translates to CASALAGGEETQYF.

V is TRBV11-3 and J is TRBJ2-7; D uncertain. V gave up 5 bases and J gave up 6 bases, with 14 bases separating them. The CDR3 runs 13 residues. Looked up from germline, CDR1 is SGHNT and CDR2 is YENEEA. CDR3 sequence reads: CASSLSRVGEQYF. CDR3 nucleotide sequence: TGTGCCAGCAGCCTTAGCAGAGTGGGCGAGCAGTACTTC.

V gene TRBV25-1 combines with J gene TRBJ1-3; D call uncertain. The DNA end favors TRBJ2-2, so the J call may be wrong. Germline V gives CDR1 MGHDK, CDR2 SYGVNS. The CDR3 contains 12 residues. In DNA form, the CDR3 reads TGTGCCAGCGCTCTTATCCAGGGGGAGCTGTTTTTT. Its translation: CASALIQGELFF.

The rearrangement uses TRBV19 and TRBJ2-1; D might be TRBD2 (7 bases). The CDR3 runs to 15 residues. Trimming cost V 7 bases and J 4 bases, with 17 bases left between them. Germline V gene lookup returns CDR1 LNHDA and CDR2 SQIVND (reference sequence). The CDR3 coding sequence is TGTGCCAGTACCCTCAGGGGACTACTTTACAATGAGCAGTTCTTC. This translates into CASTLRGLLYNEQFF.

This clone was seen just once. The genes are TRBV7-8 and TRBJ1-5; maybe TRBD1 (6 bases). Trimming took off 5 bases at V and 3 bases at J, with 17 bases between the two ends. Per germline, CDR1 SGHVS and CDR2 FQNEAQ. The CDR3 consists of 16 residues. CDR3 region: CASSGHNDRLNQPQHF. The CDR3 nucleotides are TGTGCCAGCAGCGGACATAACGACAGGCTCAATCAGCCCCAGCATTTT.

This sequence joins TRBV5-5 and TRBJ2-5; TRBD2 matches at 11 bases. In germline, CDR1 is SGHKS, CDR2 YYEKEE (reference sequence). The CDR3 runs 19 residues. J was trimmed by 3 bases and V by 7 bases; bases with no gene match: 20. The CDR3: CASLPESRLAGIGKETQYF. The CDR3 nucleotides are TGTGCCAGCTTACCCGAGTCGAGACTAGCGGGGATCGGGAAAGAGACCCAGTACTTC.

CDR3 nucleotides: TGTGCCAGCAGTGTACAAGGGGTGGGCAATGAGCAGTTCTTC. This translates into CASSVQGVGNEQFF. V is TRBV27 and J is TRBJ2-1, with D perhaps matching TRBD1 (5 bases). Germline CDR1 and CDR2: MNHEY and SMNVEV (reference sequence). This CDR3 has 14 residues. Trimming shortened V by 5 bases and J by 6 bases, and 14 bases separated the two germline ends.

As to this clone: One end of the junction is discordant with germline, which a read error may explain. The CDR3 bases are TGTGCTAGCAGCTTAATCCCACAGGGTGGCCTTGGCTACACCTTC. As protein: CASSLIPQGGLGYTF. V usage is TRBV7-7 and J usage is TRBJ1-2; D perhaps matches TRBD1 (6 bases). The CDR3 totals 15 residues. CDR1 and CDR2 (germline): SSHAT, FNYEAQ (reference sequence).

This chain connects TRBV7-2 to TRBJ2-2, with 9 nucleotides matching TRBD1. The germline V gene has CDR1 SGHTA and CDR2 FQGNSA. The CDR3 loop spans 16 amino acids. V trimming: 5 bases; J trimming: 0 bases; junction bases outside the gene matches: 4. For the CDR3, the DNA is TGTGCCAGCAGCCGGGGACAGGGCTCGAACACCGGGGAGCTGTTTTTT. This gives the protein CASSRGQGSNTGELFF.

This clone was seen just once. The CDR3, as DNA: TGCGCCAGCAGCAGGGGGACAGCGGATTACGAGCAGTACTTC. This translates into CASSRGTADYEQYF. This rearrangement joins TRBV5-1 to TRBJ2-7; TRBD1 matches at 7 bases. The CDR3 spans 14 residues. Germline V lookup: CDR1 SGHRS, CDR2 YFSETQ. The trim removed 4 bases at V and 4 bases at J, leaving 8 bases unmatched.

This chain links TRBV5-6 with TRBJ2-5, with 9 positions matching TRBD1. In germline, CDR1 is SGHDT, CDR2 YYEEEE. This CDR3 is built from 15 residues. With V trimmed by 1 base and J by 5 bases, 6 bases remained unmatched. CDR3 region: CASSLPGQGGETQYF. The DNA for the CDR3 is TGTGCCAGCAGCTTGCCGGGACAGGGAGGGGAGACCCAGTACTTC.

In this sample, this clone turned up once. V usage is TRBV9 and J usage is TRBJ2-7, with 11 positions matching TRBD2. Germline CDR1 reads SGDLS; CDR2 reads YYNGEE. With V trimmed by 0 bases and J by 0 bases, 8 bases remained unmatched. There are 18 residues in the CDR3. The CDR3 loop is CASSVGASGGPYSYEQYF. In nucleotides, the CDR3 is TGTGCCAGCAGCGTAGGTGCTAGCGGGGGGCCCTACTCCTACGAGCAGTACTTC.

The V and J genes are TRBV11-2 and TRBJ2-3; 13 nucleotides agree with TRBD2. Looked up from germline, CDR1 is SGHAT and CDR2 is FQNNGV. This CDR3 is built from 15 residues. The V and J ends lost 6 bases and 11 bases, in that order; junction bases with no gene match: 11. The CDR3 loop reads CASRRPGLAGIKQYF. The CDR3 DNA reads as TGTGCCAGCAGGAGACCGGGACTAGCGGGGATTAAGCAGTATTTT.

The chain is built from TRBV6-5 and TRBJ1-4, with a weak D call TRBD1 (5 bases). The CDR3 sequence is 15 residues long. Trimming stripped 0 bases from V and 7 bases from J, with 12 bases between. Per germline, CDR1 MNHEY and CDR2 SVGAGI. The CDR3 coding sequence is TGTGCCAGCAGTTACTCCGGGGGTGGGGGTGAAAAACTGTTTTTT. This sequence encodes CASSYSGGGGEKLFF.

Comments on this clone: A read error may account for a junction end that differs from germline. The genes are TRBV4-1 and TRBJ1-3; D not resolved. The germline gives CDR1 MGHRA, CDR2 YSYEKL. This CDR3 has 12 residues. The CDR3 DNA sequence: TGCGCCAGCAGCCAGGCTGGTAACACCATATATTTT. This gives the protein CASSQAGNTIYF.

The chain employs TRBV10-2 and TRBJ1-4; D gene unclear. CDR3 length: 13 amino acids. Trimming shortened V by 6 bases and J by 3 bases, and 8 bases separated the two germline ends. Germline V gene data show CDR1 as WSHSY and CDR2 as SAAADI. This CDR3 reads CASRRSPNEKLFF. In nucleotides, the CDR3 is TGCGCCAGCAGGAGATCCCCTAATGAAAAACTGTTTTTT.

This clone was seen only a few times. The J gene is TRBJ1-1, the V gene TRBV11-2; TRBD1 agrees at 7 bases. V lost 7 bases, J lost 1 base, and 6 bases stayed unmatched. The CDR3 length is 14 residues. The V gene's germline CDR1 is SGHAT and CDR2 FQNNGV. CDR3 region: CASTLRTGNTEAFF. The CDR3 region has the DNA TGTGCCAGCACCCTCCGGACAGGGAACACTGAAGCTTTCTTT.

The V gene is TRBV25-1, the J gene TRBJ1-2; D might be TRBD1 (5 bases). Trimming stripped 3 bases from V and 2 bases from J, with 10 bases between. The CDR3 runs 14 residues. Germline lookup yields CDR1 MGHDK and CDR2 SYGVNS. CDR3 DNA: TGTGCCAGCAGTGAGTTAGGGGCGAACTATGGCTACACCTTC. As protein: CASSELGANYGYTF.

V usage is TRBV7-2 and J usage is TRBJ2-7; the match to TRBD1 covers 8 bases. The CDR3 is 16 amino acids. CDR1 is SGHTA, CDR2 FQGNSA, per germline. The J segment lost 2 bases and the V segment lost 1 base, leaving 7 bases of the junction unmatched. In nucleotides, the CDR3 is TGTGCCAGCAGCTTAGTATCAGGGGGCAAGACCTACGAGCAGTACTTC. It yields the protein CASSLVSGGKTYEQYF.

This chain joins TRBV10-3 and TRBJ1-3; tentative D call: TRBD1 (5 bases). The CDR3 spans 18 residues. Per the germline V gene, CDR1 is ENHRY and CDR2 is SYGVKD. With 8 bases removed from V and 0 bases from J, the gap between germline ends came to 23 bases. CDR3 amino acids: CAIGEGTEGWDSGNTIYF. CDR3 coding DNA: TGTGCCATCGGCGAAGGGACGGAGGGTTGGGACTCTGGAAACACCATATATTTT.

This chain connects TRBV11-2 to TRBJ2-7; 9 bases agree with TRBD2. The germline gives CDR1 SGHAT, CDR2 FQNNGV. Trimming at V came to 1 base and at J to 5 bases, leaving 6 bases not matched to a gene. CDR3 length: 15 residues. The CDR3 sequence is CASSLAGGGADEQYF. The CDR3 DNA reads TGTGCCAGCAGCTTAGCAGGCGGGGGGGCCGACGAGCAGTACTTC. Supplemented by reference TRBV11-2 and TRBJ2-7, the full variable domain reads EAGVAQSPRYKIIEKRQSVAFWCNPISGHATLYWYQQILGQGPKLLIQFQNNGVVDDSQLPKDRFSAERLKGVDSTLKIQPAKLEDSAVYLCASSLAGGGADEQYFGPGTRLTVT.

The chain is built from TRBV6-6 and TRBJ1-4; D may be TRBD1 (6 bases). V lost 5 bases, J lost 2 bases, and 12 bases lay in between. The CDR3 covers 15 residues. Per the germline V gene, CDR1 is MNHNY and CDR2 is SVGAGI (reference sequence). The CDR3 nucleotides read TGTGCCAGCAGTGAGCCAGGGGTTACTAATGAAAAACTGTTTTTT. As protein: CASSEPGVTNEKLFF.

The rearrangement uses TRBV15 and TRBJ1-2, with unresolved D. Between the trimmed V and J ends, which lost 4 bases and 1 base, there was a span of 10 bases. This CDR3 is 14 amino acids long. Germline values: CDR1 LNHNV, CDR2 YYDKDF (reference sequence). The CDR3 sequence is CATSTDSFNYGYTF. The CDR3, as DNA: TGTGCCACCAGCACTGACTCCTTTAACTATGGCTACACCTTC. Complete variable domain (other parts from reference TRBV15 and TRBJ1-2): DAMVIQNPRYQVTQFGKPVTLSCSQTLNHNVMYWYQQKSSQAPKLLFHYYDKDFNNEADTPDNFQSRRPNTSFCFLDIRSPGLGDTAMYLCATSTDSFNYGYTFGSGTRLTVV.